Listed here are 2 T cell receptor beta chains from one sample, sequenced in a study of PD-1 blockade in classical Hodgkin lymphoma. Each patient experienced a relapse that followed autologous stem cell transplantation, and brentuximab vedotin exposure varied. CD8+ T cells were isolated from thawed PBMCs by magnetic negative selection. The table came from immunoSEQ multiplex PCR; TCRdb's copy has only in-frame clones and leaves some out. The sample yields 5,000 to 6,000 clones, about four fifths seen once. This material consisted of CD8+ T cells from blood, taken at baseline. These receptors were collected from a human donor with classical Hodgkin lymphoma.

V is TRBV6-6 and J is TRBJ2-7, with D unclear. The CDR3 runs to 14 residues. Per germline, CDR1 MNHNY and CDR2 SVGAGI (reference sequence). V was pared by 0 bases and J by 1 base, with 7 bases between. The CDR3 sequence is CASSYSVRSYEQYF. CDR3 sequence (DNA): TGTGCCAGCAGTTACTCGGTCAGATCCTACGAGCAGTACTTC.

The rearrangement uses TRBV4-3 and TRBJ1-3; weak D call: TRBD1 (6 bases). Trimming left V 0 bases short and J 0 bases short, with 6 bases between. The CDR3 has 15 residues. In germline, CDR1 is LGHNA, CDR2 YSLEER. Here the CDR3 reads CASSQDRGSGNTIYF. The CDR3 DNA reads TGCGCCAGCAGCCAAGACAGGGGCTCTGGAAACACCATATATTTT.